This T cell receptor beta chain emerged from a study of blood T cell repertoires in COVID-19. Looking at the study overall: Acute and convalescent COVID-19 specimens originated in the United States, Italy and Spain. T cells, B-cell-depleted T cells, or PBMCs supplied cDNA or gDNA.

The germline V gene has CDR1 LNHDA and CDR2 SQIVND (reference sequence). The CDR3 runs to 15 residues. After removal of 7 bases from V and 0 bases from J, the junction contained 6 bases not matched to a gene. Per the original methods: From reference gene primer amplification, estimates of nucleated cell counts were derived. The assay was immunoSEQ multiplex PCR, and TCRdb's table has in-frame clones only and misses some. From that table come the V and J calls and clone size; the DNA was used to work out D and trimming. The table has roughly 200,000 clones, over 75% seen once; the top ten hold over 2.5%.

The receptor comes from a man between 60 and 75 years old with acute or convalescent COVID-19. Sample: peripheral blood. The chain is built from TRBV19 and TRBJ1-5; TRBD1 agrees at 7 bases. In DNA, the CDR3 is TGTGCCAGTACTGACAGGGCCTATAGCAATCAGCCCCAGCATTTT. It translates to CASTDRAYSNQPQHF.